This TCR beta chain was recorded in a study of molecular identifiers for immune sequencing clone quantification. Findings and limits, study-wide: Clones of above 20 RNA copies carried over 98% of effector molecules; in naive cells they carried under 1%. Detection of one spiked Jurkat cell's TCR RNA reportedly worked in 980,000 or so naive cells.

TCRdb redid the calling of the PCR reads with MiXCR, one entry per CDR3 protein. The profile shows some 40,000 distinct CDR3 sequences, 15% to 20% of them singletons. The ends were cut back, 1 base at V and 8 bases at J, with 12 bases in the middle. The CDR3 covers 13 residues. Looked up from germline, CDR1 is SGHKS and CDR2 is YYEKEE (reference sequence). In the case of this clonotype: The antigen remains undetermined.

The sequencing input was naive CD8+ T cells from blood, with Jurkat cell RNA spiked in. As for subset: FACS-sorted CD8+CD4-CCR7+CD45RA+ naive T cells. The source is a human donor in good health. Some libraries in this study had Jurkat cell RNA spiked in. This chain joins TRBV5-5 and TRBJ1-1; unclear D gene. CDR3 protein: CASSLPREFEAFF. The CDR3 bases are TGTGCCAGCAGCTTGCCGAGGGAGTTCGAAGCTTTCTTT.